This is a list of T cell receptor beta chains from one sample in a study of blood T cell repertoires in COVID-19. Assay: immunoSEQ multiplex PCR; the TCRdb copy retains only in-frame clones and omits some. The profile shows about 59,000 clones, almost 80% of them singletons. Sequencing was carried out using peripheral blood. The receptors were sampled from a man older than 75 with acute or convalescent COVID-19. Both conserved end residues are part of each CDR3. A D gene is named only where the DNA matches it firmly. For some rows the clone size is stated as once, few or many, or as a class when expanded; others skip it.

D,size,J,V,DNA,CDR3
.,.,TRBJ1-1,TRBV5-1,TGCGCCAGCAGCTTGGCCCTAGATCTCATGAACACTGAAGCTTTCTTT,CASSLALDLMNTEAFF
.,.,TRBJ2-5,TRBV30,TGTGCCTGGAGTCAGCGTGGGGAGACCCAGTACTTC,CAWSQRGETQYF
TRBD1,.,TRBJ1-5,TRBV30,TGTGCCTGGAACGGACAGGGGGGAAATCAGCCCCAGCATTTT,CAWNGQGGNQPQHF
.,.,TRBJ2-2,TRBV24-1,TGTGCCACCAGTGAATCAGGGACGAACACCGGGGAGCTGTTTTTT,CATSESGTNTGELFF
.,.,TRBJ2-5,TRBV5-1,TGCGCCAGCAGCTTGGCCGGAGCGGGAGAGACCCAGTACTTC,CASSLAGAGETQYF
.,.,TRBJ1-5,TRBV4-1,TGCGCCAGCAGCCAAGATATGAGGGAGGGTCAGCCCCAGCATTTT,CASSQDMREGQPQHF
.,few,TRBJ1-3,TRBV5-6,TGTGCCAGCAGCTTGTCGGTACGGAGGAACACCATATATTTT,CASSLSVRRNTIYF
TRBD2,few,TRBJ2-5,TRBV12-5,TGTGCTAGTGTCCGGACTAGAATGGGGCACCAAGAGACCCAGTACTTC,CASVRTRMGHQETQYF
TRBD1,.,TRBJ1-5,TRBV5-6,TGTGCCAGCAGCTCAAGACAGGGGAACAATCAGCCCCAGCATTTT,CASSSRQGNNQPQHF
.,.,TRBJ1-1,TRBV4-1,TGCGCCAGCAGCCACGGACAGAAGAACACTGAAGCTTTCTTT,CASSHGQKNTEAFF
.,.,TRBJ1-2,TRBV5-8,TGTGCCAGCAGCTCAGGGGCTGCGCGAGGCTATGGCTACACCTTC,CASSSGAARGYGYTF
TRBD1,.,TRBJ1-4,TRBV5-1,TGCGCCAGCAGCTTAATGGGACAGGGAGGTGAAAAACTGTTTTTT,CASSLMGQGGEKLFF
TRBD1,.,TRBJ2-7,TRBV6-1,TGTGCCAGCAGTGAAGGACAGGGGTCCTACGAGCAGTACTTC,CASSEGQGSYEQYF
TRBD1,few,TRBJ1-3,TRBV30,TGTGCCTGGAGGAGGGACAGCCTCTCTGGAAACACCATATATTTT,CAWRRDSLSGNTIYF
TRBD2,.,TRBJ2-1,TRBV5-1,TGCGCCAGCAGCGAAGGGACTAGCCGGCACAATGAGCAGTTCTTC,CASSEGTSRHNEQFF
TRBD1,.,TRBJ2-5,TRBV19,TGTGCCAGTAGTATGGGGACAGGGGGAGGGACCGAGACCCAGTACTTC,CASSMGTGGGTETQYF
TRBD1,few,TRBJ1-4,TRBV7-6,TGTGCCAGCAGCTTAACGACAGGGTTTAATGAAAAACTGTTTTTT,CASSLTTGFNEKLFF
.,few,TRBJ1-1,TRBV21-1,TGTGCCAGCAGCAGACAGACAGGGGGGAACACTGAAGCTTTCTTT,CASSRQTGGNTEAFF
.,.,TRBJ2-1,TRBV7-9,TGTGCCAGCAGCTTAAAGGGCGGGGGCGGTCCCAATGAGCAGTTCTTC,CASSLKGGGGPNEQFF
.,.,TRBJ2-7,TRBV6-5,TGTGCCAGCAGTTACGGTTGGGGGGTCGGGGAGCAGTACTTC,CASSYGWGVGEQYF
.,once,TRBJ1-2,TRBV19,TGTGCCAGTAGTATGGATCTCACCTCTCGGGACTACACCTTC,CASSMDLTSRDYTF
.,.,TRBJ1-2,TRBV5-1,TGCGCCAGCAGCTTGGCCGCAGGGTGGGATGGCTACACCTTC,CASSLAAGWDGYTF
.,.,TRBJ1-6,TRBV2,TGTGCCAGCAGCGCTAGGGAGCAAAATTCACCCCTCCACTTT,CASSAREQNSPLHF
.,.,TRBJ1-5,TRBV4-1,TGCGCCAGCAGCCTCCTAAGGGGGAATCAGCCCCAGCATTTT,CASSLLRGNQPQHF
.,.,TRBJ2-2,TRBV6-1,TGTGCCAGCAGTGAGCAGGCGCTGAACACCGGGGAGCTGTTTTTT,CASSEQALNTGELFF
.,.,TRBJ2-3,TRBV12-5,TGTGCTAGTGGTCTTCGGGATACGCAGTATTTT,CASGLRDTQYF
.,many,TRBJ1-1,TRBV5-4,TGTGCCAGCAGCTTGGGCGGTGCCGGGGCCCGATCGGGGGACACTGAAGCTTTCTTT,CASSLGGAGARSGDTEAFF
TRBD2,.,TRBJ2-2,TRBV18,TGTGCCAGCTCTCCTGCGCCGGGACTATCTTACACCGGGGAGCTGTTTTTT,CASSPAPGLSYTGELFF
.,.,TRBJ1-6,TRBV4-1,TGCGCCAGCGCCACGGGCAGGGGTAGTTCACCCCTCCACTTT,CASATGRGSSPLHF
.,once,TRBJ1-1,TRBV7-2,TGTGCCAGCAGCACATGGACACAGAACACTGAAGCTTTCTTT,CASSTWTQNTEAFF
TRBD2,.,TRBJ2-5,TRBV9,TGTGCCAGCAGCGTAGGGCTAGCGGGGGATGGGACCCAGTACTTC,CASSVGLAGDGTQYF
.,few,TRBJ1-5,TRBV4-2,TGTGCCAGCAGCCCTTACCACAGGGACCTAGGCCAGCCCCAGCATTTT,CASSPYHRDLGQPQHF
TRBD2,.,TRBJ2-1,TRBV10-2,TGCGCCAGCAGTGATCTAGGACTAGCGAACAATGAGCAGTTCTTC,CASSDLGLANNEQFF
.,.,TRBJ1-3,TRBV4-1,TGCGCCAGCAGCCAAACCCCCACGGGTGGAAACACCATATATTTT,CASSQTPTGGNTIYF
TRBD1,once,TRBJ1-3,TRBV14,TGTGCCAGCAGCCCCGGACAGGGCGCTGGAAACACCATATATTTT,CASSPGQGAGNTIYF
TRBD2,many,TRBJ2-7,TRBV27,TGTGCCAGCAGCCCCGCGGGAGCCTACGAGCAGTACTTC,CASSPAGAYEQYF
.,.,TRBJ2-7,TRBV4-2,TGTGCCAGCAGCCAAGAGGGTCGCGCTAGCTCCTACGAGCAGTACTTC,CASSQEGRASSYEQYF
.,.,TRBJ1-2,TRBV5-1,TGCGCCAGCAGTGAAACGTCGGGAAACTATGGCTACACCTTC,CASSETSGNYGYTF
.,.,TRBJ2-2,TRBV14,TGTGCCAGCAGCCAAGCTGTTTTGGGTAGAGGCGCCGGGGAGCTGTTTTTT,CASSQAVLGRGAGELFF
.,.,TRBJ2-3,TRBV24-1,TGTGCCACCAGTGGGGGCGGGGCGCCAGATACGCAGTATTTT,CATSGGGAPDTQYF
TRBD1,.,TRBJ1-5,TRBV15,TGTGCCACCAGCAGAGATTCAGGGGGCGCGAATCAGCCCCAGCATTTT,CATSRDSGGANQPQHF
.,.,TRBJ2-1,TRBV7-3,TGTGCCAGCAGCTTAAATGCCGGGAGACGGTACAATGAGCAGTTCTTC,CASSLNAGRRYNEQFF
.,.,TRBJ2-7,TRBV2,TGTGCCAGCAGTGACATTCCCTACGAGCAGTACTTC,CASSDIPYEQYF
TRBD2,.,TRBJ2-7,TRBV5-5,TGTGCCAGCAGCCCTTCGGGGGGATTCAGAAACGAGCAGTACTTC,CASSPSGGFRNEQYF
.,once,TRBJ2-3,TRBV3-1/TRBV3-2,TGTGCCAGCAGCTCTCAGGGCTCTTCGCAGTATTTT,CASSSQGSSQYF
.,.,TRBJ2-7,TRBV19,TGTGCCAGTAGTATAAGGGGTGGGTGGCCCTACGAGCAGTACTTC,CASSIRGGWPYEQYF
.,.,TRBJ2-1,TRBV11-3,TGTGCCAGCAGCTTATCGCGGACTGATGACAATGAGCAGTTCTTC,CASSLSRTDDNEQFF
.,.,TRBJ1-1,TRBV15,TGTGCCACCAGCAGTGACTCCGCCCGGTGGGGGCGCAGTACTGAAGCTTTCTTT,CATSSDSARWGRSTEAFF
.,.,TRBJ2-2,TRBV6-5,TGTGCCAGCAGGTCAGAGGGACACAACACCGGGGAGCTGTTTTTT,CASRSEGHNTGELFF
.,.,TRBJ1-1,TRBV5-1,TGCGCCAGCAGCCCAGGACAGTCCTCTCCCCAAGCTTTCTTT,CASSPGQSSPQAFF
TRBD1,few,TRBJ1-2,TRBV5-1,TGCGCCAGCAGCTTGGCCAAGAACAGGGGTGAGCACACCTTC,CASSLAKNRGEHTF
TRBD1,.,TRBJ1-2,TRBV30,TGTGCCTGGAGTCCCGGGACAGCAGGTGGCTACACCTTC,CAWSPGTAGGYTF